This T cell receptor beta chain was retrieved from a study of blood T cell repertoires in COVID-19. Clones were sequenced by immunoSEQ multiplex PCR, and TCRdb holds only the in-frame ones, with some missing. This table has about 360,000 clones, around nine tenths appearing once. CDR1 is MDHEN, CDR2 SYDVKM, per germline. Trimming at V came to 2 bases and at J to 4 bases, leaving 4 bases not matched to a gene. The CDR3 sequence is 14 residues long. The V call is TRBV28, the J call TRBJ2-7; 8 nucleotides align to TRBD1. Sequences were obtained from peripheral blood. The source is a human donor in a cohort sampled during active COVID-19. This chain's CDR3 is CASSLNRGLYEQYF. DNA for the CDR3: TGTGCCAGCAGTTTAAACAGGGGGTTGTACGAGCAGTACTTC.